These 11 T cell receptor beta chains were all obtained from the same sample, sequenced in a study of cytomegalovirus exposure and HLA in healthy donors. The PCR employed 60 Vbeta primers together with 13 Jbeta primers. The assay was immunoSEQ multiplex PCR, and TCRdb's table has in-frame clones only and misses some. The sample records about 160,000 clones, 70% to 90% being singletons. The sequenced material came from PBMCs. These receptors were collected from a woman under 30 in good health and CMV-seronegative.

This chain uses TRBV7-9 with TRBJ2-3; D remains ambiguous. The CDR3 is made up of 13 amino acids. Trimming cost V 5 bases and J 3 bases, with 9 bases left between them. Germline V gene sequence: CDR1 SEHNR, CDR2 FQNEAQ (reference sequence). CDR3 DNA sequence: TGTGCCAGCAGCCCTCCCTCTACAGATACGCAGTATTTT. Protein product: CASSPPSTDTQYF.

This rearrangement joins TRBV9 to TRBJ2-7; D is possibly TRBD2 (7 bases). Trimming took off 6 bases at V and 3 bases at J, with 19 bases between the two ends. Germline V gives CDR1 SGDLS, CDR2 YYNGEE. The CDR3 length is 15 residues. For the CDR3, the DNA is TGTGCCAGCACCCCAGGGGCTAGCGGAAGCTACGAGCAGTACTTC. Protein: CASTPGASGSYEQYF.

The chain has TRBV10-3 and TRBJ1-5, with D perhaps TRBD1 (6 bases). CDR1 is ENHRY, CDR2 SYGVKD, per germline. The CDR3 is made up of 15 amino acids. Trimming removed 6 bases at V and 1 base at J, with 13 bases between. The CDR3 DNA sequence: TGTGCCATCAGCCAGGGGCTAGGGAGCAATCAGCCCCAGCATTTT. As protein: CAISQGLGSNQPQHF.

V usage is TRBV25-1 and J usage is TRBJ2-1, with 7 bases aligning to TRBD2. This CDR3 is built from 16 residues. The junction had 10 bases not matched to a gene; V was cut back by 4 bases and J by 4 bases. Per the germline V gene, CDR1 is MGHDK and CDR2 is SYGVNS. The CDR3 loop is CASSALSSGIYNEQFF. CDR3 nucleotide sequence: TGTGCCAGCAGTGCCCTATCCAGCGGGATATACAATGAGCAGTTCTTC.

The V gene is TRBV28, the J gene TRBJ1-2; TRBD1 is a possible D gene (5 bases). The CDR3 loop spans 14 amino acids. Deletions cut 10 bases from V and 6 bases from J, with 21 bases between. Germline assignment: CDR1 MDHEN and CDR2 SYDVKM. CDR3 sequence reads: CAIGGEEAADGYTF. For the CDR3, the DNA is TGTGCCATCGGGGGGGAAGAGGCGGCGGATGGCTACACCTTC.

CDR3 in DNA: TGTGCCAGTAGTACTAGGACAGGAGGTTCGTCTCAGCCCCAGCATTTT. It is translated as CASSTRTGGSSQPQHF. The V call is TRBV19, the J call TRBJ1-5, with TRBD1 identical over 7 bases. The germline CDR1 and CDR2 sequences are LNHDA and SQIVND (reference sequence). Unmatched junction bases numbered 12, after V lost 4 bases and J lost 6 bases. The CDR3 consists of 16 residues. The entire variable domain, with the rest obtained from reference TRBV19 and TRBJ1-5, is as follows: DGGITQSPKYLFRKEGQNVTLSCEQNLNHDAMYWYRQDPGQGLRLIYYSQIVNDFQKGDIAEGYSVSREKKESFPLTVTSAQKNPTAFYLCASSTRTGGSSQPQHFGDGTRLSIL.

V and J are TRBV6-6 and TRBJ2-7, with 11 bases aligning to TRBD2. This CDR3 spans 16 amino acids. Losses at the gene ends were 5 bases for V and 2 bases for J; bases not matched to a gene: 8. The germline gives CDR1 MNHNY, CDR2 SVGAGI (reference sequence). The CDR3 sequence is CASSRGSSGRAYEQYF. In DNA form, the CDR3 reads TGTGCCAGCAGTCGGGGGAGTAGCGGGAGGGCCTACGAGCAGTACTTC.

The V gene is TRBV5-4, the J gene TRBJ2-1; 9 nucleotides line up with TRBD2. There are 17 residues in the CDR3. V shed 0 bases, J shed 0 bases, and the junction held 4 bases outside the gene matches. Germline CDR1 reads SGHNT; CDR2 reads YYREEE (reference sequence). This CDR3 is CASSLGGREGSYNEQFF. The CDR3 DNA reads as TGTGCCAGCAGCTTGGGAGGGCGGGAGGGCTCCTACAATGAGCAGTTCTTC.

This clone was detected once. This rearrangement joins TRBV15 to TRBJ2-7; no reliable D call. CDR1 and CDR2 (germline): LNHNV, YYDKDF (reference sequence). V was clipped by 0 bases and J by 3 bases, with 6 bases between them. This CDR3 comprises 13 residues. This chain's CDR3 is CATSRDINYEQYF. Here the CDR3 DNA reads TGTGCCACCAGCAGAGATATTAACTACGAGCAGTACTTC. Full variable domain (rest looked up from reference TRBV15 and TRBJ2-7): DAMVIQNPRYQVTQFGKPVTLSCSQTLNHNVMYWYQQKSSQAPKLLFHYYDKDFNNEADTPDNFQSRRPNTSFCFLDIRSPGLGDTAMYLCATSRDINYEQYFGPGTRLTVT.

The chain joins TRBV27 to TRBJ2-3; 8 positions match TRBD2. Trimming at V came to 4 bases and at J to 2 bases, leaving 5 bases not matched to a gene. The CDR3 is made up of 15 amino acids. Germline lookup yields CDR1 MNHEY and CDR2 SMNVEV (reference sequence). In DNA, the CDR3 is TGTGCCAGCAGTTCTAGCGGGCCCTTCACAGATACGCAGTATTTT. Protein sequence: CASSSSGPFTDTQYF.

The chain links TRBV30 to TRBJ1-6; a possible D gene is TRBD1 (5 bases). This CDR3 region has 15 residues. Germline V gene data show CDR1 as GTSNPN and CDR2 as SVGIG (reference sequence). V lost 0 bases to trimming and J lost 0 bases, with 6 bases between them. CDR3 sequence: CAWSVRGSYNSPLHF. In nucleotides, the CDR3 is TGTGCCTGGAGTGTAAGGGGCTCCTATAATTCACCCCTCCACTTT.